This TCR beta chain is from a study of chemoradiotherapy in HPV16-positive cancers (dated by TCRdb to between 2021 and 2024). A note on the overall study: Functional T-cell assays on cells from two HPV16-positive patients defined candidate HPV-specific T-cell clones and common TCR motifs. The study set out to ask whether T-cell immunity against the HPV oncoproteins E6 and E7 changes over the course of chemoradiotherapy and whether that immunity affects survival. The candidate HPV-specific TCRs and motifs were subsequently tracked in TCR repertoires obtained from 65 to 95 patients with HPV-related cancers.

Overall study outcomes, separate from this receptor: Expansion of candidate HPV-specific clones and E7-related TCR motifs was observed in the tumor microenvironment during treatment, whereas no such expansion was observed for non-HPV-specific T cells. Only a couple of HPV16-positive patients were used to derive the functional definition of HPV-specific T cells, and the survival association was reported for HPV16-positive patients. Improved recurrence-free survival in HPV16-positive patients was associated with expansion of HPV-responsive T cells during chemoradiotherapy.

Repertoires were sampled repeatedly over the course of chemoradiotherapy so that clonal expansion in the tumor microenvironment could be followed. The receptor library was made with the immunoSEQ multiplex PCR assay. In TCRdb, the immuneACCESS table is reduced to in-frame sequences with V and J assigned. These tables do not hold every clone; where another copy was compared, an unresolved V gene accounts for under half, and the others remain unexplained. Here the sample has fewer than 25,000 clones; more than 90% occur a single time. Jointly, the top ten make up 15% to 20% of the sample. Concerning this clone: No antigen is known for it. Nothing much larger sits one base from this clone, and base qualities are not available.

The sample consisted of blood, taken from a patient who underwent chemoradiotherapy. This TCR came from a human donor with HPV-associated anogenital cancer.

The CDR3 region reads CASSSGTGGALYGYTF. In nucleotides, the sequence is TGCGCCAGCAGCTCCGGGACAGGGGGCGCGCTATATGGCTACACCTTC. The rearrangement combines TRBV5-1 with TRBJ1-2, with 12 central nucleotides matching TRBD1. From its cysteine to its phenylalanine, the CDR3 spans 16 amino acids. Only the CDR3 portion is preserved as DNA: 48 bases, with reading frame beginning at the first base. CDR1 and CDR2 are read off the germline V gene as SGHRS and YFSETQ. V ends up 3 bases short and J 5 bases short, with an unmatched junction base count of 8.